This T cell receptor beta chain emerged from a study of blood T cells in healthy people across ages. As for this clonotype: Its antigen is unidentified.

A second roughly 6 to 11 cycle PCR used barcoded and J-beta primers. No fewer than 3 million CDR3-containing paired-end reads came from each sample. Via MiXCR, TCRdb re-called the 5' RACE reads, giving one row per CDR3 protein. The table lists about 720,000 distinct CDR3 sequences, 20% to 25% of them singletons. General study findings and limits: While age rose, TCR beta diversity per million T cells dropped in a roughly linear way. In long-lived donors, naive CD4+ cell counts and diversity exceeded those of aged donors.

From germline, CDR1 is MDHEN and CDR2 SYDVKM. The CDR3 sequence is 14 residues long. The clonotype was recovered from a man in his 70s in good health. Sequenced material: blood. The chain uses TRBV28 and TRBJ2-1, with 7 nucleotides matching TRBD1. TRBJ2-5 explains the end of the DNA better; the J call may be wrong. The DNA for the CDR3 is TGTGCCAGCAGTTTCCCCCTTCCAGGGGGGACCCAGTACTTC. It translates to CASSFPLPGGTQYF.